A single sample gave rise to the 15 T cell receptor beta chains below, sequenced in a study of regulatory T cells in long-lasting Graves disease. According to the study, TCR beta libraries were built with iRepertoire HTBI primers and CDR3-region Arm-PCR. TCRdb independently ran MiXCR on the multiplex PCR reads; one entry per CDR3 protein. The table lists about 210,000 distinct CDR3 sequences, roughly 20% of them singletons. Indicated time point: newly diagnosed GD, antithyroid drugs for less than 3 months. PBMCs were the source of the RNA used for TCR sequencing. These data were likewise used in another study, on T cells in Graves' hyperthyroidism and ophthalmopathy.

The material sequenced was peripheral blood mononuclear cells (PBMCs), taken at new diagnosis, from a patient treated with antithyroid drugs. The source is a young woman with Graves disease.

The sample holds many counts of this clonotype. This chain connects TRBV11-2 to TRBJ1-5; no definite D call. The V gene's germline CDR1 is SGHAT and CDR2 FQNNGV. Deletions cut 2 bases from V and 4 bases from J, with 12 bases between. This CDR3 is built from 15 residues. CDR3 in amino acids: CASSLSGINNQPQHF. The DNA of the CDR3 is TGTGCCAGCAGCTTATCGGGGATTAATAATCAGCCCCAGCATTTT.

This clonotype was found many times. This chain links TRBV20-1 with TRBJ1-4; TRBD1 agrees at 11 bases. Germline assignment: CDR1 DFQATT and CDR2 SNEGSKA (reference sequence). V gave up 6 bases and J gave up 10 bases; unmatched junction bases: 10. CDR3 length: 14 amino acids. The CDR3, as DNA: TGCAGTGCGATTATGGGACAGGGGGAAGGAAAACTGTTTTTT. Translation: CSAIMGQGEGKLFF.

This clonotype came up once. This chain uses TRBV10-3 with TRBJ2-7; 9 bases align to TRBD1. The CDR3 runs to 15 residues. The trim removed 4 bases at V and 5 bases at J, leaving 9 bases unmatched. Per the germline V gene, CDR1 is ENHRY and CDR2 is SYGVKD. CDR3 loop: CAISVGQDRGHEQYF. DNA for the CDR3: TGTGCCATCAGTGTCGGCCAGGACAGGGGTCACGAGCAGTACTTC.

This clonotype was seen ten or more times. The CDR3 region has the DNA TGCAGTGCTAAGGGGGGGGCGCCGGGAGAGACCCAGTACTTC. It is translated as CSAKGGAPGETQYF. The chain has TRBV20-1 and TRBJ2-5, with a possible D match to TRBD2 (7 bases). This CDR3 region has 14 residues. Germline CDR1 and CDR2: DFQATT and SNEGSKA (reference sequence). V was cut by 4 bases and J by 4 bases, with 16 bases left in between.

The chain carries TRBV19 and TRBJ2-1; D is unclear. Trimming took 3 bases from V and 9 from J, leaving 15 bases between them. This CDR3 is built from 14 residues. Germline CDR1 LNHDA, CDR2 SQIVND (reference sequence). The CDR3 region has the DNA TGTGCCAGTAGTATTCAGGAAGGTCGAGGTGAGCAGTTCTTC. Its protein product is CASSIQEGRGEQFF.

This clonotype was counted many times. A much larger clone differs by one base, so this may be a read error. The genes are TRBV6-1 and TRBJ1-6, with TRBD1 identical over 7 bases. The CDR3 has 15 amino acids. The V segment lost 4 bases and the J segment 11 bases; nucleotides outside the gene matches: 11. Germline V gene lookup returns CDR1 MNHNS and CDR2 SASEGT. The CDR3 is CASSASGTGVPPLHF. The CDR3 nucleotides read TGTGCCAGCAGTGCATCCGGTACAGGGGTCCCACCCCTCCACTTT.

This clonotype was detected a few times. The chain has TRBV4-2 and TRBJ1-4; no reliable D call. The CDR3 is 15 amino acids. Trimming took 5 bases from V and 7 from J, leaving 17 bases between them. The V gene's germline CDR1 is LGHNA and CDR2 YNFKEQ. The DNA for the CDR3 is TGTGCCAGCAGCTCGTTGGGCCCCGTTGGTGAAAAACTGTTTTTT. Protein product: CASSSLGPVGEKLFF.

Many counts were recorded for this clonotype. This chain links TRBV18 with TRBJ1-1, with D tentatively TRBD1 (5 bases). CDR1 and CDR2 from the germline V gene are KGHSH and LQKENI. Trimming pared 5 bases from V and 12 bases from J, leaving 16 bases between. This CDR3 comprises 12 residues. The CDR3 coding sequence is TGTGCCAGCTCAATGGCTGTCAGGGAAACTTTCTTT. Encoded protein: CASSMAVRETFF.

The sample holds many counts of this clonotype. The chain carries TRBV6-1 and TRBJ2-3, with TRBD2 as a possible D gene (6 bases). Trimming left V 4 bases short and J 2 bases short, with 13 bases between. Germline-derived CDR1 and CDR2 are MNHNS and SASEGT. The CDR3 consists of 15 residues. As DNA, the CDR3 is TGTGCCAGCAGTGGTTGGCGGGGACTCACAGATACGCAGTATTTT. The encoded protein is CASSGWRGLTDTQYF.

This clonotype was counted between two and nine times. The CDR3 nucleotides are TGTGCCAGCAGACTCAACAGGGAGGCCATAAGGGGTGAAGCTTTCTTT. It encodes CASRLNREAIRGEAFF. V gene TRBV6-1 combines with J gene TRBJ1-1; D might be TRBD1 (6 bases). V shed 6 bases and J shed 7 bases, with 24 bases lying between them. The germline CDR1 and CDR2 sequences are MNHNS and SASEGT. This CDR3 comprises 16 residues.

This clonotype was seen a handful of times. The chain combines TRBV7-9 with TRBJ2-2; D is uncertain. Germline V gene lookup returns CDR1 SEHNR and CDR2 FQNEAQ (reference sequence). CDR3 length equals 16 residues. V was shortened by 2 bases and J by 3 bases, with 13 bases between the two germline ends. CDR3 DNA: TGTGCCAGCAGCTTACTAAGCGCTCCGGACACCGGGGAGCTGTTTTTT. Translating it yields CASSLLSAPDTGELFF.

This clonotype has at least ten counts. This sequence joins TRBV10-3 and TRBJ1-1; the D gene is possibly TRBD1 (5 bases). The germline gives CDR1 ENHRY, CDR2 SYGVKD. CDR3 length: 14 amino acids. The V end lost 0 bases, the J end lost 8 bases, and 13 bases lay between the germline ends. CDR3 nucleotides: TGTGCCATCAGTGAGTCCATTGACAGTTTCGAAGCTTTCTTT. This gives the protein CAISESIDSFEAFF.

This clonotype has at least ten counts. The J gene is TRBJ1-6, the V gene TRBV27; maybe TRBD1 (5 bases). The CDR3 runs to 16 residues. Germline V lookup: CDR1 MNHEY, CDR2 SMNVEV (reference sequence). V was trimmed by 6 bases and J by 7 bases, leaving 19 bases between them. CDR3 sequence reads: CASSSSGTAINSPLHF. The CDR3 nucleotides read TGTGCCAGCAGCTCATCGGGGACGGCCATCAATTCACCCCTCCACTTT.

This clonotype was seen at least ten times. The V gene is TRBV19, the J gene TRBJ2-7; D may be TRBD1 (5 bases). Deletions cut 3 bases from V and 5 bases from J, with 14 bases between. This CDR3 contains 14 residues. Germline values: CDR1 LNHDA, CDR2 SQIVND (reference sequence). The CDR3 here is CASSMGQGGNEQYF. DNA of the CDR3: TGTGCCAGTAGTATGGGGCAGGGTGGCAACGAGCAGTACTTC.

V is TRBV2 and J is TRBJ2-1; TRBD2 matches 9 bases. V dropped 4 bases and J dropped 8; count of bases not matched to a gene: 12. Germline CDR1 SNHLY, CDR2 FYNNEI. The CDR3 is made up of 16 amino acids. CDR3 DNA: TGTGCCAGCAGTGGGATCGGGACTAGCTTTACGTATGAGCAGTTCTTC. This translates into CASSGIGTSFTYEQFF.